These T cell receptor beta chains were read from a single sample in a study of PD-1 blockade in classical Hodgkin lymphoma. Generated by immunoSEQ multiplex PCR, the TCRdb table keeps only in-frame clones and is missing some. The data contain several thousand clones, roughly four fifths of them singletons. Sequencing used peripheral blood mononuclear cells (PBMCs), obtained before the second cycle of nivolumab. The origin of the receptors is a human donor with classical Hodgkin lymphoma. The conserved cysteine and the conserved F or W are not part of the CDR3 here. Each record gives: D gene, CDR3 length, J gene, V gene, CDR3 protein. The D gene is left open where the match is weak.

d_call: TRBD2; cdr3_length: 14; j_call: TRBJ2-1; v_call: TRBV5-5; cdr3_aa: ASSSGTSGIGDEQF
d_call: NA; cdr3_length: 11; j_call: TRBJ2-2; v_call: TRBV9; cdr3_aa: ASSPLNTGELF
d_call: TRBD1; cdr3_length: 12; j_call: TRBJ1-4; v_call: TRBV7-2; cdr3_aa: ASSFLRDSEKLF
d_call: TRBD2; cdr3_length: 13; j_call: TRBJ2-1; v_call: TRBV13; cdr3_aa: ASSSLAGGYDEQF
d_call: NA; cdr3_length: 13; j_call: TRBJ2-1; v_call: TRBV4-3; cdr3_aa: ASSHGQSWDNEQF
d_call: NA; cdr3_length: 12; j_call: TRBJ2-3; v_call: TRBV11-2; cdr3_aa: ASRGAGSRDTQY
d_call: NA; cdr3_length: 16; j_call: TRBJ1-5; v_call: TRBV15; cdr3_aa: ATSRGFIHGGRVQPQH
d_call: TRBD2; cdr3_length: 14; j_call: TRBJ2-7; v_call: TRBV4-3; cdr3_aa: ASSHVIAGVSYEQY
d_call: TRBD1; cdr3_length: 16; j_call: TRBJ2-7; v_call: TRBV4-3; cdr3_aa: ASSQQWSGRTGEYEQY
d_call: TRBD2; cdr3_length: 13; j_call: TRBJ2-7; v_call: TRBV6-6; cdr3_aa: ASSYESSGSHEQY
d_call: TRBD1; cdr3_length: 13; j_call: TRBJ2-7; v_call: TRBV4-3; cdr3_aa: ASSPGTGGSYEQY
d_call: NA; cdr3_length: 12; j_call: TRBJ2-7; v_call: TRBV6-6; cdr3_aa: ASSYSRRGYEQY
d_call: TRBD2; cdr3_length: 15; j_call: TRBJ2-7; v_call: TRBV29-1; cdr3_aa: SAYVPGLAGARYEQY
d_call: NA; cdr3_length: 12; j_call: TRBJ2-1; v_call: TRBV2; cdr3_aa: ASSPMSSYNEQF
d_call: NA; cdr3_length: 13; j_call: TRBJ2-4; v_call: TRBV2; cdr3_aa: ASSPGILAKSIQY
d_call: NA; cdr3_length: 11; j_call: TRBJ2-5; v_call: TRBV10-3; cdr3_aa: AISLQQRETQY
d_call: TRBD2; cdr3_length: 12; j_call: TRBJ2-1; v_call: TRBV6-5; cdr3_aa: ASRTGLASDEWF
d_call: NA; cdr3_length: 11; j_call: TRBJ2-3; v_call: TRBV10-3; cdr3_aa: ATWDLGTDTQY
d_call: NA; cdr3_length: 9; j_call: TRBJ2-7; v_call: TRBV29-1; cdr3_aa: SVMKNYEQY
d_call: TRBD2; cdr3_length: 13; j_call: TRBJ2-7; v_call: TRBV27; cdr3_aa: ASSLAGGDSYEQY
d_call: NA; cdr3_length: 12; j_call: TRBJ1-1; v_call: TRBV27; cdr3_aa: ASSLLFQNTEAF
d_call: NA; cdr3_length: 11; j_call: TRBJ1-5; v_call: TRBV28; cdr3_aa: ASSASGNQPQH
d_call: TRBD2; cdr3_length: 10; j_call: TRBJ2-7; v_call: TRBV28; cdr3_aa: ASSLATSPYY
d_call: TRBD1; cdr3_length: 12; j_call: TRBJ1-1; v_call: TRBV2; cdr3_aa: ASRKTGMGTEAF
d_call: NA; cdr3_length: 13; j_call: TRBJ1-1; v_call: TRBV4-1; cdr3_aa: ASSQEGAMNTEAF
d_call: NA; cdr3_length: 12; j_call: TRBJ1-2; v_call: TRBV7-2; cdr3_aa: ASSPRVMDYGYT
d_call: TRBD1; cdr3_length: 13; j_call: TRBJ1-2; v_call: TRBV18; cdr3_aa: ASSLTGQGAHGYT
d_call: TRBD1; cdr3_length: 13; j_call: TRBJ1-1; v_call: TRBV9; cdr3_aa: ASSLTGTGRTEAF
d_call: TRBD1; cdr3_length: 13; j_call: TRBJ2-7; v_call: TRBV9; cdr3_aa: ASSANRGPSYEQY
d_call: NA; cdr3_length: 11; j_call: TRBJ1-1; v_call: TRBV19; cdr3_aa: ASRTTGNTEAF
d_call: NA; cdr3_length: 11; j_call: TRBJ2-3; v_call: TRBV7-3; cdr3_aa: ASGASDTDTQY
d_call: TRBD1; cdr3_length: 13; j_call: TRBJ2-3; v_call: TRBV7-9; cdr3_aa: ASSYRTGQADTQY
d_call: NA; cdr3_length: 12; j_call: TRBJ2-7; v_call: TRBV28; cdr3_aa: ASSLTLGSYEQY
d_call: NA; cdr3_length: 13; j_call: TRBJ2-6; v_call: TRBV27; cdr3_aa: ASSSDSSGANVLT
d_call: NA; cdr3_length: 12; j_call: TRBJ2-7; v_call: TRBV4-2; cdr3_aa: ASSLEDTSGEQY
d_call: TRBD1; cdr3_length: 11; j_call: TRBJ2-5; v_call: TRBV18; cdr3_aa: ASSGTGQETQY
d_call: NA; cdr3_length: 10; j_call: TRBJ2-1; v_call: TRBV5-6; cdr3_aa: ASSPTDNEQF
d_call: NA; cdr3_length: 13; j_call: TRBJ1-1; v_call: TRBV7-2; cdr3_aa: ASSFQGRANTEAF
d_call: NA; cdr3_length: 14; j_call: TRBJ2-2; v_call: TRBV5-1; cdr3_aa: ASSGGTATNTGELF
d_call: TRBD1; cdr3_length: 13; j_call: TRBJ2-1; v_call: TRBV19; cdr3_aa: ASTRTGGLYNEQF
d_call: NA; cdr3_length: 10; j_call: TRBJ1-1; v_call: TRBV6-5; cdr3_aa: ASSSAEPGAF
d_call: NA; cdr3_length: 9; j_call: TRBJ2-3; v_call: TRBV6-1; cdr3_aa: ASSSTDTQY
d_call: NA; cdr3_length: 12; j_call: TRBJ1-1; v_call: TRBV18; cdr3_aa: ASSPGAGNTEAF
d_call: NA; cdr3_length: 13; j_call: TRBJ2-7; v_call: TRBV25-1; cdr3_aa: ASSEVGRGSYEQY
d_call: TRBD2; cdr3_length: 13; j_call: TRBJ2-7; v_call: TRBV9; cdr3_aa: ASSVEPSGESKQY
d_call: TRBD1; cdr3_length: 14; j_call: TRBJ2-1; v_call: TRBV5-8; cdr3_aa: ASSPRDRGTYNEQF
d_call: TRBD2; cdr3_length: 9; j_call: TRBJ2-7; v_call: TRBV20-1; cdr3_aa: SASPTSGQY
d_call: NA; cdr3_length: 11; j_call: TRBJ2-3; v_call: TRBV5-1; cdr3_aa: ASGDGATDTQY
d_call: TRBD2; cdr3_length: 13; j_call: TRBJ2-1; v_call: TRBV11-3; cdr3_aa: ASSRTSGHPGGQF
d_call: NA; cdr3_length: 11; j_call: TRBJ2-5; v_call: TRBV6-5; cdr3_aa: ASSYLGQETQY
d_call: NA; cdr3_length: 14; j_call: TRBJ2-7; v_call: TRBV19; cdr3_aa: ASSPRDGQLIHEQY
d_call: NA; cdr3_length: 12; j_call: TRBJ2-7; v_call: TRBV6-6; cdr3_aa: ASSYEGNFYEQY
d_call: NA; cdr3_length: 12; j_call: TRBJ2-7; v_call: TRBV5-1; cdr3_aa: ASSLAGGSYEQY
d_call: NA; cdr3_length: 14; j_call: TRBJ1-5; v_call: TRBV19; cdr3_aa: ASSIRGEGSNQPQH
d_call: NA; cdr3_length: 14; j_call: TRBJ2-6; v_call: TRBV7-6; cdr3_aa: ASSLGLGGGANVLT
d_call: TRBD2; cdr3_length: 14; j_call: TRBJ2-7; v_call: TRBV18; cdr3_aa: ASSPAGLAGGVEQY
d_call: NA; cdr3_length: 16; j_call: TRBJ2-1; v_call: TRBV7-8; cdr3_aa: ASSLQFSGTRSYNEQF
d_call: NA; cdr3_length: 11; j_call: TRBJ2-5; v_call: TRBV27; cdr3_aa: ASSDEGAETQY